Included here is one T cell receptor beta chain sequence, with context. Only in-frame clones appear in the TCRdb table, and some are missing; sequencing was by immunoSEQ multiplex PCR. This sample carries some 340,000 clones, roughly 90% of them seen once, and the ten largest clones take 3.9%. From germline, CDR1 is KGHSH and CDR2 LQKENI. The CDR3 loop spans 21 amino acids. V gave up 3 bases and J gave up 3 bases; unmatched junction bases: 22. Individuals drawn from 24 US areas were roughly 18 to 95 years old. The sample comes from a study of blood T cell repertoires in COVID-19. About the research overall: Italy, Spain and the United States were the sources of the convalescent and acute COVID-19 samples.

Input material: PBMCs or T cells enriched from blood (not recorded which). The V call is TRBV18, the J call TRBJ1-1; 10 bases match TRBD1. The receptor comes from a woman aged 25 to 39 who had been exposed to COVID-19. CDR3 region: CASSPSDSDRQGARDYTEAFF. The CDR3 nucleotides read TGTGCCAGCTCACCTTCCGACTCGGATCGACAGGGGGCCAGAGATTACACTGAAGCTTTCTTT. Together with reference TRBV18 and TRBJ1-1, the CDR3 gives the full variable domain: NAGVMQNPRHLVRRRGQEARLRCSPMKGHSHVYWYRQLPEEGLKFMVYLQKENIIDESGMPKERFSAEFPKEGPSILRIQQVVRGDSAAYFCASSPSDSDRQGARDYTEAFFGQGTRLTVV.